The source of this T cell receptor (beta chain) is a study of blood T cell repertoires in COVID-19. Across the whole study: Researchers got acute and convalescent COVID-19 samples from the United States, Italy and Spain. The cDNA or gDNA used as material had been derived from T cells, B-cell-depleted T cells, or PBMCs.

CDR3 size: 16 residues. V lost 1 base and J lost 5; bases outside the gene matches: 10. The germline CDR1 and CDR2 sequences are SGHNT and YYREEE (reference sequence). Source study methods: Reference gene primer amplification in the assay estimated nucleated cell counts. Some clones are missing from TCRdb's copy, which holds only in-frame ones; the method was immunoSEQ multiplex PCR. V and J calls and clone size are those listed in that table; D and trimming were worked out from the DNA. In the table there are approximately 50,000 clones, more than 75% of which are singletons. This chain uses TRBV5-4 with TRBJ2-5; TRBD2 matches at 8 bases. The sample consisted of peripheral blood. This TCR was recovered from an elderly woman with acute or convalescent COVID-19. CDR3 sequence (DNA): TGTGCCAGCAGCTTGCCTGGAGCGGGAGCACGGGAGACCCAGTACTTC. This sequence encodes CASSLPGAGARETQYF.